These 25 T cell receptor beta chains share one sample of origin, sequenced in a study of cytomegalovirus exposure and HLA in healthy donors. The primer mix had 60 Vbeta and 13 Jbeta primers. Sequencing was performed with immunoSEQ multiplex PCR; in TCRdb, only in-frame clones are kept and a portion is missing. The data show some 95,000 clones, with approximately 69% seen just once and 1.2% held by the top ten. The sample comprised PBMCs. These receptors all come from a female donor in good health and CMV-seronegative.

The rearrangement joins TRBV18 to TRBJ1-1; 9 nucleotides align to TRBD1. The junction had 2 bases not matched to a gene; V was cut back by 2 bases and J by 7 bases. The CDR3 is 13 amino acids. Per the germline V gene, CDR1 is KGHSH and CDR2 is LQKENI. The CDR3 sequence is CASSPGTGNEAFF. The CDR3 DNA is TGTGCCAGCTCACCAGGGACAGGGAATGAAGCTTTCTTT.

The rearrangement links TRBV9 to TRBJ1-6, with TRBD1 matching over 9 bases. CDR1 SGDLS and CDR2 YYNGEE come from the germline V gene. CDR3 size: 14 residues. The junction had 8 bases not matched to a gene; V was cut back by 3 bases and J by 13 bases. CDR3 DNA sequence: TGTGCCAGCAGCGCCAGGGACAGGGTGGCTCCCCTCCACTTT. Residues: CASSARDRVAPLHF.

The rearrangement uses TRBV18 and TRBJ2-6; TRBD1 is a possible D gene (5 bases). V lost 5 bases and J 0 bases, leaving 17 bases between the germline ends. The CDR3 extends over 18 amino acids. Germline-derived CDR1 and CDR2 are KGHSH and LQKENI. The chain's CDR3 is CASSSRVQGPSGANVLTF. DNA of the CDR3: TGTGCCAGCTCATCACGTGTGCAGGGCCCCTCTGGGGCCAACGTCCTGACTTTC.

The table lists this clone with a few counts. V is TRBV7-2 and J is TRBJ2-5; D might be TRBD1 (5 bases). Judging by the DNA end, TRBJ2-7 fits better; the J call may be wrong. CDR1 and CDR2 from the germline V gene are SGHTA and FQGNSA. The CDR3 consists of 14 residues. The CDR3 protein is CASSLGARVYEQYF. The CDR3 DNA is TGTGCCAGCAGCTTAGGCGCCAGGGTCTACGAGCAGTACTTC.

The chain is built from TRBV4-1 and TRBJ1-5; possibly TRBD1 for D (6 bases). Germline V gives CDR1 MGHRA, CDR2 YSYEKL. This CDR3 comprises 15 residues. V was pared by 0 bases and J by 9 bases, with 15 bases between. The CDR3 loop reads CASSQDLGSRGPQHF. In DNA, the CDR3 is TGCGCCAGCAGCCAAGATCTTGGGTCCAGGGGGCCCCAGCATTTT.

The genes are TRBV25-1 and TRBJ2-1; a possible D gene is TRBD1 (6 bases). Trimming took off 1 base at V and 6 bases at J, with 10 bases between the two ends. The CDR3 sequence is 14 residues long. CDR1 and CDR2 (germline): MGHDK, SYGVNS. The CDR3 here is CASSESGRGNEQFF. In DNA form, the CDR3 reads TGTGCCAGCAGTGAATCGGGCAGGGGCAATGAGCAGTTCTTC. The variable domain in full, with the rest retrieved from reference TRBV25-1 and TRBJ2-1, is EADIYQTPRYLVIGTGKKITLECSQTMGHDKMYWYQQDPGMELHLIHYSYGVNSTEKGDLSSESTVSRIRTEHFPLTLESARPSHTSQYLCASSESGRGNEQFFGPGTRLTVL.

CDR3 region: CASSEMASGSREQYF. The DNA for the CDR3 is TGTGCCAGCAGTGAAATGGCTAGCGGGAGTCGCGAGCAGTACTTC. This chain connects TRBV6-1 to TRBJ2-7; TRBD2 agrees at 10 bases. After removal of 2 bases from V and 6 bases from J, the junction contained 7 bases not matched to a gene. The CDR3 is 15 residues long. Germline V lookup: CDR1 MNHNS, CDR2 SASEGT.

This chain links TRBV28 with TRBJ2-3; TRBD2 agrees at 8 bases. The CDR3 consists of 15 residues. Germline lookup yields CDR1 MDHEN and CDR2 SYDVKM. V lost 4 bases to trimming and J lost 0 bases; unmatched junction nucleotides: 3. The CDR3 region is CASSSIAGSTDTQYF. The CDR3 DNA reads TGTGCCAGCAGTTCCATAGCGGGAAGCACAGATACGCAGTATTTT.

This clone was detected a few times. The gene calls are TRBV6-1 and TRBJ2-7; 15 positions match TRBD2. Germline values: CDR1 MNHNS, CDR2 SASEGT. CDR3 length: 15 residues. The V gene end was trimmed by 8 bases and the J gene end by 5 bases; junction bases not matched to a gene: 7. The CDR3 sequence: CASGGLAGGVDEQYF. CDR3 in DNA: TGTGCCAGCGGGGGACTAGCGGGAGGAGTCGACGAGCAGTACTTC.

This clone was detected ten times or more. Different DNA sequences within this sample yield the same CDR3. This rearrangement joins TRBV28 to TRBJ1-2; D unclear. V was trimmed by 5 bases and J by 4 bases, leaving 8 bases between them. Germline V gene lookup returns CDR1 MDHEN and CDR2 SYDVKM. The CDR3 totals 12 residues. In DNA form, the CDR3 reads TGTGCCAGCAGTCTTGGAGGCTATGGCTACACCTTC. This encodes CASSLGGYGYTF.

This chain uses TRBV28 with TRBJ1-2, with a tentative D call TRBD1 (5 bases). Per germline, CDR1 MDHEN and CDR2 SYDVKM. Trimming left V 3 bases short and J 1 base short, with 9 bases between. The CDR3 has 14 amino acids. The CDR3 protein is CASSLGQINYGYTF. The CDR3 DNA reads TGTGCCAGCAGTTTGGGGCAGATTAACTATGGCTACACCTTC.

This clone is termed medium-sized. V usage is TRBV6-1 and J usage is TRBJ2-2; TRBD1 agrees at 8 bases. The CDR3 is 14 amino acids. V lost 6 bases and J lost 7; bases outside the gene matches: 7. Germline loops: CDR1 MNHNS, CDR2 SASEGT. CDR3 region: CASRDRDENGELFF. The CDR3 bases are TGTGCCAGCAGGGACAGGGACGAAAACGGGGAGCTGTTTTTT.

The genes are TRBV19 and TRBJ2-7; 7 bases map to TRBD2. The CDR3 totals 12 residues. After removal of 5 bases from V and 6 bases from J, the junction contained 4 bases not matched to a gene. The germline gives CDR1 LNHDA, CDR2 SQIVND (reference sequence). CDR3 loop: CASSLGGPEQYF. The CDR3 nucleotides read TGTGCCAGTAGTCTGGGAGGGCCCGAGCAGTACTTC.

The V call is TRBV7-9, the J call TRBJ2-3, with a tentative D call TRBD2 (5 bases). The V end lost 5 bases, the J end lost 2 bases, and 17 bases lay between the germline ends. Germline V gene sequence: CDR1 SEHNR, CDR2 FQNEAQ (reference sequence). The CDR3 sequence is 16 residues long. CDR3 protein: CASSPLDREDTDTQYF. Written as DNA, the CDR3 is TGTGCCAGCAGCCCCCTTGACCGGGAAGACACAGATACGCAGTATTTT.

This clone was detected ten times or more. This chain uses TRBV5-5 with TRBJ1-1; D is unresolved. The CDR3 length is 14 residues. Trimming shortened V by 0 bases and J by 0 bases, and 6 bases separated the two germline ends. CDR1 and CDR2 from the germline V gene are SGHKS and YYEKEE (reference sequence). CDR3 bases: TGTGCCAGCAGCTTGGTGTCGGTGAACACTGAAGCTTTCTTT. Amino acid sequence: CASSLVSVNTEAFF.

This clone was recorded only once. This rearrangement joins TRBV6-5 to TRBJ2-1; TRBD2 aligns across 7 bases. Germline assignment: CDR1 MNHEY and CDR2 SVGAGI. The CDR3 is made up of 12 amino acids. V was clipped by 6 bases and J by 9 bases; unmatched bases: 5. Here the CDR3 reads CASRRPGGEQFF. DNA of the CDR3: TGTGCCAGCAGGCGGCCGGGAGGTGAGCAGTTCTTC.

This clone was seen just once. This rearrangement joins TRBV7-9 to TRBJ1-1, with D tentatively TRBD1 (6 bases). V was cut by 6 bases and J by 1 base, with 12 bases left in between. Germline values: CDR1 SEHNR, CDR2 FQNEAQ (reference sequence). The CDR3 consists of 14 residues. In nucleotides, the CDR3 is TGTGCCAGCAGTCCCTGGACAGAGAACACTGAAGCTTTCTTT. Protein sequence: CASSPWTENTEAFF.

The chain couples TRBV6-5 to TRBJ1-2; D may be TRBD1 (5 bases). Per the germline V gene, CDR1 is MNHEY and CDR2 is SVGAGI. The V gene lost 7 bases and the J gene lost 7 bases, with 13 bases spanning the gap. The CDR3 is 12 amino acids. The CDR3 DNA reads TGTGCCAGCAAACCGGGGGACGCTGGCTACACCTTC. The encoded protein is CASKPGDAGYTF.

Here the CDR3 reads CAWSRQGGEKLFF. The CDR3 coding sequence is TGTGCCTGGAGCAGACAGGGCGGTGAAAAACTGTTTTTT. The chain recombines TRBV30 with TRBJ1-4; 7 bases are a match to TRBD1. From germline, CDR1 is GTSNPN and CDR2 SVGIG (reference sequence). The CDR3 is 13 amino acids. J was trimmed by 7 bases and V by 3 bases; bases with no gene match: 5.

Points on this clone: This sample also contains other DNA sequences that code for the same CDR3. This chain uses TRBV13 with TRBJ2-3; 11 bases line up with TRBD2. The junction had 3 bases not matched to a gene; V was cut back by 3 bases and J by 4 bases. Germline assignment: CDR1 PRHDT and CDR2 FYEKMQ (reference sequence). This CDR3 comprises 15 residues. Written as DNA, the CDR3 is TGTGCCAGCAGCTTGGTAGCGGGGGGGCCAGATACGCAGTATTTT. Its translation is CASSLVAGGPDTQYF. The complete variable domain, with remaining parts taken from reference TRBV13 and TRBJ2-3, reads AAGVIQSPRHLIKEKRETATLKCYPIPRHDTVYWYQQGPGQDPQFLISFYEKMQSDKGSIPDRFSAQQFSDYHSELNMSSLELGDSALYFCASSLVAGGPDTQYFGPGTRLTVL.

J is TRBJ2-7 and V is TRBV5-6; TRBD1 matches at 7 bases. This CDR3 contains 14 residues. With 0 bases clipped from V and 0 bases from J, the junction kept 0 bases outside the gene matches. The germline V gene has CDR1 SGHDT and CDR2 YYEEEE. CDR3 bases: TGTGCCAGCAGCTTGGGGGACAGCTCCTACGAGCAGTACTTC. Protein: CASSLGDSSYEQYF.

The CDR3 protein is CASSTDRGWTEAFF. In DNA form, the CDR3 reads TGCGCCAGCAGCACCGACAGGGGGTGGACTGAAGCTTTCTTT. This chain joins TRBV5-1 and TRBJ1-1, with TRBD1 matching over 9 bases. Germline V CDR1 and CDR2: SGHRS, YFSETQ. The CDR3 consists of 14 residues. The junction had 6 bases not matched to a gene; V was cut back by 4 bases and J by 5 bases.

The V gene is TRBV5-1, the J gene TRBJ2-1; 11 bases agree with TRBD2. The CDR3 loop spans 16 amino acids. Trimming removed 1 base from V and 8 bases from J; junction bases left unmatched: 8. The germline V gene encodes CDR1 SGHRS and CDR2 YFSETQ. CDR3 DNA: TGCGCCAGCAGCTTGCGGGTCGGGACTAGCGGCGATGAGCAGTTCTTC. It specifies CASSLRVGTSGDEQFF.

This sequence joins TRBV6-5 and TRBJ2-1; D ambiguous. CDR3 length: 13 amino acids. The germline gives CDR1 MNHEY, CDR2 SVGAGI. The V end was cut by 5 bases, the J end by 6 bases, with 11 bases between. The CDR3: CASSPAYVNEQFF. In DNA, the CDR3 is TGTGCCAGCAGTCCCGCCTACGTCAATGAGCAGTTCTTC.

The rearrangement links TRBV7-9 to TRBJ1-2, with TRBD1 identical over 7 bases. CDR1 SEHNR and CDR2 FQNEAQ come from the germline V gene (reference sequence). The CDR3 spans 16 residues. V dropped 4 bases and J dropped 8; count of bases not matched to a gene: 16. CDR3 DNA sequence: TGTGCCAGCAGCTCCAATTCGCCGGGACAGTATCGCGGCTACACCTTC. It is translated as CASSSNSPGQYRGYTF.